Listed below are T cell receptor beta chains from one sample, sequenced in a study of T-cell memory formation after mild COVID-19. One entry per CDR3 protein, called by TCRdb with MiXCR from the 5' RACE reads. This table has roughly 400,000 distinct CDR3 sequences, 15% to 20% appearing once. Sequenced material: PBMCs or a T cell subset sorted from them (not recorded which). All receptors derive from a man between 18 and 35 years old who had mild COVID-19 (a few samples of this study predate the infection). Cell type and time point are not known. The CDR3 runs from the conserved cysteine through the conserved F or W. A D gene is named only where the DNA matches it firmly. A clone size is listed for some rows: how often the clone was seen (once, few, many), or a class if it is expanded.

NA | NA | TRBJ1-5 | TRBV7-9 | CASSLGDTSDQPQHF | TGTGCCAGCAGCTTAGGGGACACAAGCGATCAGCCCCAGCATTTT
NA | few | TRBJ1-2 | TRBV20-1 | CSASGMLIYGYTF | TGCAGTGCTAGCGGGATGCTCATCTATGGCTACACCTTC
NA | few | TRBJ1-1 | TRBV5-1 | CASSWGDRLRNTEAFF | TGCGCCAGCAGCTGGGGCGACAGACTTCGGAACACTGAAGCTTTCTTT
TRBD2 | NA | TRBJ2-1 | TRBV9 | CASSVDLAGGELEQFF | TGTGCCAGCAGCGTAGACTTAGCGGGGGGGGAGTTGGAGCAGTTCTTC
TRBD2 | NA | TRBJ2-3 | TRBV5-1 | CASSLASSGASSTDTQYF | TGCGCCAGCAGCTTGGCCTCTAGCGGGGCTTCTAGCACAGATACGCAGTATTTT
NA | NA | TRBJ1-1 | TRBV6-2/TRBV6-3 | CASSLGTLEAFF | TGTGCCAGCAGTCTCGGGACGTTGGAAGCTTTCTTT
TRBD2 | few | TRBJ2-1 | TRBV7-9 | CASSARSGSSYNEQFF | TGTGCCAGCAGCGCCCGTAGCGGGAGCTCCTACAATGAGCAGTTCTTC
TRBD2 | NA | TRBJ2-3 | TRBV20-1 | CSASPTSGGATDTQYF | TGCAGTGCTAGTCCGACTAGCGGGGGGGCCACAGATACGCAGTATTTT
NA | NA | TRBJ2-1 | TRBV7-2 | CASSLGGIEQFF | TGTGCCAGCAGCTTAGGGGGGATCGAGCAGTTCTTC
NA | few | TRBJ2-2 | TRBV23-1 | CASRSEQANTGELFF | TGCGCCAGCAGGTCCGAGCAAGCGAACACCGGGGAGCTGTTTTTT
TRBD2 | few | TRBJ2-5 | TRBV20-1 | CSARLAGSWEETQYF | TGCAGTGCTAGACTAGCGGGGAGTTGGGAAGAGACCCAGTACTTC
NA | few | TRBJ2-2 | TRBV18 | CASSPSAERELFF | TGTGCCAGCTCACCATCCGCCGAGCGGGAGCTGTTTTTT
NA | NA | TRBJ2-3 | TRBV6-2/TRBV6-3 | CASHTPGDTQYF | TGTGCCAGCCATACCCCCGGAGATACGCAGTATTTT
TRBD2 | few | TRBJ2-5 | TRBV3-1 | CASSQELAGGPGKTQYF | TGTGCCAGCAGCCAGGAGCTAGCGGGGGGGCCGGGGAAGACCCAGTACTTC
NA | many | TRBJ2-2 | TRBV7-3 | CASSTRTGELFF | TGTGCCAGCAGCACAAGGACCGGGGAGCTGTTTTTT
TRBD1 | few | TRBJ2-1 | TRBV5-1 | CASSAGTGRPYNEQFF | TGCGCCAGCAGCGCGGGGACAGGTCGACCCTACAATGAGCAGTTCTTC
NA | NA | TRBJ2-3 | TRBV9 | CASSVAASQGTQYF | TGTGCCAGCAGCGTAGCGGCTAGCCAAGGTACGCAGTATTTT
NA | NA | TRBJ1-1 | TRBV24-1 | CATSDSRGGGIYPLEAFF | TGTGCCACCAGTGATTCTCGCGGAGGGGGGATCTATCCACTTGAAGCTTTCTTT
NA | few | TRBJ1-5 | TRBV9 | CASSVDYTQPQHF | TGTGCCAGCAGCGTAGATTATACTCAGCCCCAGCATTTT
NA | NA | TRBJ2-2 | TRBV4-1 | CASSQEPLTGANTGELFF | TGCGCCAGCAGCCAAGAACCTTTGACCGGCGCGAACACCGGGGAGCTGTTTTTT
TRBD1 | few | TRBJ2-5 | TRBV7-8 | CASSARQGRAETQYF | TGTGCCAGCAGCGCCAGACAGGGCCGGGCAGAGACCCAGTACTTC
NA | NA | TRBJ2-2 | TRBV30 | CAWSVLGAGELFF | TGTGCCTGGAGTGTATTGGGCGCCGGGGAGCTGTTTTTT
NA | few | TRBJ2-3 | TRBV12-3/TRBV12-4 | CASSSWGGPTDTQYF | TGTGCCAGCAGTTCCTGGGGGGGGCCCACAGATACGCAGTATTTT
TRBD1 | few | TRBJ2-4 | TRBV12-3/TRBV12-4 | CASRGDRENIQYF | TGTGCCAGCAGGGGGGACAGGGAAAACATTCAGTACTTC
TRBD1 | NA | TRBJ2-5 | TRBV7-2 | CASRPGQLSGTQYF | TGTGCCAGCAGGCCGGGACAGCTAAGCGGGACCCAGTACTTC
NA | many | TRBJ1-4 | TRBV4-1 | CASSPRLYEKLFF | TGCGCCAGCAGCCCCAGACTGTATGAAAAACTGTTTTTT
TRBD2 | few | TRBJ2-3 | TRBV12-3/TRBV12-4 | CASSSGTSGGNADTQYF | TGTGCCAGCAGCTCCGGGACTAGCGGGGGGAACGCAGATACGCAGTATTTT
TRBD1 | few | TRBJ2-1 | TRBV19 | CASSNTGGVHNEQFF | TGTGCCAGTAGTAACACAGGGGGCGTTCACAATGAGCAGTTCTTC
TRBD1 | few | TRBJ1-1 | TRBV18 | CASSPRQGKNTEAFF | TGTGCCAGCTCACCAAGACAGGGAAAAAACACTGAAGCTTTCTTT
NA | NA | TRBJ2-1 | TRBV6-5 | CASSYSDTDPARVF | TGTGCCAGCAGTTACTCAGACACGGATCCCGCTCGGGTCTTC
TRBD2 | NA | TRBJ2-7 | TRBV6-1 | CASSKGRGEIYEQYF | TGTGCCAGCAGTAAGGGGCGGGGGGAAATCTACGAGCAGTACTTC
NA | few | TRBJ2-7 | TRBV18 | CASSPSLGSEQYF | TGTGCCAGCTCACCGTCCCTGGGGTCCGAGCAGTACTTC
TRBD2 | few | TRBJ2-1 | TRBV5-4 | CASSPPPLAGVDEQFF | TGTGCCAGCAGCCCACCTCCTCTAGCGGGGGTTGATGAGCAGTTCTTC
TRBD1 | few | TRBJ1-4 | TRBV5-1 | CASTDGTGAQKLFF | TGCGCCAGCACCGACGGGACAGGGGCCCAAAAACTGTTTTTT
NA | few | TRBJ2-3 | TRBV7-2 | CASSLVGTSTDTQYF | TGTGCCAGCAGCTTAGTAGGGACCAGCACAGATACGCAGTATTTT
NA | NA | TRBJ1-1 | TRBV28 | CASGAGQETEAFF | TGTGCCAGCGGGGCGGGCCAGGAGACTGAAGCTTTCTTT
NA | NA | TRBJ1-1 | TRBV6-2/TRBV6-3 | CASSTGYGYTEAFF | TGTGCCAGCAGTACAGGGTACGGGTACACTGAAGCTTTCTTT
TRBD1 | few | TRBJ1-5 | TRBV27 | CASSGDRVRQPQHF | TGTGCCAGCAGCGGGGACAGGGTGCGTCAGCCCCAGCATTTT
NA | NA | TRBJ1-1 | TRBV20-1 | CSVTVRSEAFF | TGCAGTGTCACGGTGAGGTCTGAAGCTTTCTTT
NA | few | TRBJ1-2 | TRBV4-1 | CASNRIQGSLNYGYTF | TGCGCCAGCAACCGCATTCAGGGGTCCCTTAACTATGGCTACACCTTC
NA | NA | TRBJ2-5 | TRBV18 | CASAPGVQETQYF | TGTGCCAGCGCCCCAGGGGTCCAAGAGACCCAGTACTTC
TRBD2 | few | TRBJ2-1 | TRBV10-3 | CAIKSAGAPYNEQFF | TGTGCCATCAAATCAGCGGGGGCCCCATACAATGAGCAGTTCTTC
TRBD2 | NA | TRBJ2-3 | TRBV19 | CASSLSRAGASDTQYF | TGTGCCAGTAGTCTCTCGAGAGCGGGGGCTTCGGATACGCAGTATTTT
TRBD1 | few | TRBJ1-6 | TRBV6-1 | CATRQGWTPLHF | TGTGCCACCCGACAGGGTTGGACACCCCTCCACTTT
NA | NA | TRBJ1-4 | TRBV4-3 | CASSQTGRQKLFF | TGCGCCAGCAGCCAAACAGGCCGCCAGAAACTGTTTTTT
NA | NA | TRBJ2-2 | TRBV5-1 | CASSSNRNTGELFF | TGCGCCAGCAGCTCCAACCGAAACACCGGGGAGCTGTTTTTT
NA | NA | TRBJ2-5 | TRBV2 | CASRPARRGETQYF | TGTGCCAGCAGACCTGCTAGGAGGGGGGAGACCCAGTACTTC
TRBD2 | many | TRBJ2-1 | TRBV7-8 | CASRLNLAGVASNNEQFF | TGTGCCAGCAGGTTAAACCTAGCGGGAGTAGCGAGTAATAATGAGCAGTTCTTC
TRBD1 | once | TRBJ2-3 | TRBV5-1 | CASRSGQDGTDTQYF | TGCGCCAGCAGATCGGGACAGGATGGCACAGATACGCAGTATTTT
NA | NA | TRBJ1-3 | TRBV24-1 | CATSDPTGPGNTIYF | TGTGCCACCAGTGATCCAACGGGGCCTGGAAACACCATATATTTT
TRBD1 | NA | TRBJ1-1 | TRBV7-2 | CASSLRQGGHTEAFF | TGTGCCAGCAGCTTACGACAGGGGGGGCACACTGAAGCTTTCTTT
NA | few | TRBJ2-5 | TRBV1 | CTSSQDLVLAGRKETQYF | TGCACCAGCAGCCAAGATTTGGTCCTAGCGGGGCGAAAAGAGACCCAGTACTTC
NA | NA | TRBJ1-6 | TRBV11-2 | CASSWTDYNSPLHF | TGTGCCAGCAGCTGGACGGATTATAATTCACCCCTCCACTTT
NA | NA | TRBJ1-2 | TRBV7-9 | CASNGENYGYTF | TGTGCCAGCAATGGGGAGAACTATGGCTACACCTTC
NA | few | TRBJ1-1 | TRBV20-1 | CSARDDTGVDRMNTEAFF | TGCAGTGCTAGAGACGATACAGGTGTAGACCGTATGAACACTGAAGCTTTCTTT
NA | few | TRBJ1-1 | TRBV7-6 | CASSLSGRTEAFF | TGTGCCAGCAGCTTATCAGGGAGAACTGAAGCTTTCTTT
NA | NA | TRBJ1-3 | TRBV4-3 | CASSQDNSAMHF | TGCGCCAGCAGCCAAGACAATTCGGCCATGCATTTT
NA | NA | TRBJ1-1 | TRBV20-1 | CSAGKDLNTEAFF | TGCAGTGCGGGCAAGGACCTGAACACTGAAGCTTTCTTT
NA | many | TRBJ1-1 | TRBV4-1 | CASSKHSNTEAFF | TGCGCCAGCAGCAAGCACAGTAACACTGAAGCTTTCTTT